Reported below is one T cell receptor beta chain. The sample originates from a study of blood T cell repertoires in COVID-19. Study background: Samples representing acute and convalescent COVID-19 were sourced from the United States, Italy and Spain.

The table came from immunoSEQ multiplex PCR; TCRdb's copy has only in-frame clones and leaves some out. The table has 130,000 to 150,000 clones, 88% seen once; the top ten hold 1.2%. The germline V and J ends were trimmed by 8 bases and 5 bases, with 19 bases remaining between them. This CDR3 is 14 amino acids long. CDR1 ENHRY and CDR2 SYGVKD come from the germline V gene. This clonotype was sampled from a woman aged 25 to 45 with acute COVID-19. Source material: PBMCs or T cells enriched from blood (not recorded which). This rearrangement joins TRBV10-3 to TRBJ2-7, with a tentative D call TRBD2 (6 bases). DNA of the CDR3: TGTGCCATCGGGGACTTTGGTTCTTCTGACGAGCAGTACTTC. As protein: CAIGDFGSSDEQYF.